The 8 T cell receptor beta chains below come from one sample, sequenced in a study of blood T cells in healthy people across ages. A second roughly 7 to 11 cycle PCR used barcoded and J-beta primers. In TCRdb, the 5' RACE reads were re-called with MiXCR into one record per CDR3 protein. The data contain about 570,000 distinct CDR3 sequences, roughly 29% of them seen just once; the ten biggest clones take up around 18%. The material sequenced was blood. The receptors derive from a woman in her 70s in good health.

This CDR3 reads CAITSGVSGANVLTF. In nucleotides, the CDR3 is TGTGCCATCACTAGCGGGGTCTCTGGGGCCAACGTCCTGACTTTC. This chain uses TRBV10-3 with TRBJ2-6, with TRBD2 identical over 9 bases. The CDR3 is made up of 15 amino acids. Trimming removed 7 bases from V and 0 bases from J; junction bases left unmatched: 1. Looked up from germline, CDR1 is ENHRY and CDR2 is SYGVKD.

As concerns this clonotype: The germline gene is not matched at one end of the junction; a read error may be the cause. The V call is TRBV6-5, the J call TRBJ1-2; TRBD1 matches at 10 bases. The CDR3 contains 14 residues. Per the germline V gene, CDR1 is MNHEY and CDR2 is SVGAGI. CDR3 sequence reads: CVSSYYRDRGGYTF. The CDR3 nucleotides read TGTGTCAGCAGTTACTACCGGGACAGGGGCGGCTACACCTTC.

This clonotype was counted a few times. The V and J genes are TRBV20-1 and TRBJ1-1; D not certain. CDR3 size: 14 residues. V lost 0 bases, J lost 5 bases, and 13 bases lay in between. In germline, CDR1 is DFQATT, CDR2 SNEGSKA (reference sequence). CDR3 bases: TGCAGTGCTAGAGATAAGGGAAGTTTTACTGAAGCTTTCTTT. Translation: CSARDKGSFTEAFF.

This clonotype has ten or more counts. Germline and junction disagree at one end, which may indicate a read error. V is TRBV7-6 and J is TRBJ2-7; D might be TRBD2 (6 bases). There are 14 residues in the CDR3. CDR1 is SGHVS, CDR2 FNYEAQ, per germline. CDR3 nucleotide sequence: TGCGCCAGCAGCTTGGGACTCAGCTCCTACGAGCAGTACTTC. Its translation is CASSLGLSSYEQYF.

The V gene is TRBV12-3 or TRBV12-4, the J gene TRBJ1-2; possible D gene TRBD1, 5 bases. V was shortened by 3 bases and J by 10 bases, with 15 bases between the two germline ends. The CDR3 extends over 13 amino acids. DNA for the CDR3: TGTGCCAGCAGTTTCCGACAGTCCACATACTACACCTTC. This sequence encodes CASSFRQSTYYTF.

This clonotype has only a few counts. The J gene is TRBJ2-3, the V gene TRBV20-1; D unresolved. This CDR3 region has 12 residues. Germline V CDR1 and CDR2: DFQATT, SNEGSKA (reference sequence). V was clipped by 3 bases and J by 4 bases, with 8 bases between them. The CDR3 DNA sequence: TGCAGTGCTAGGGGCCCCCCAGATACGCAGTATTTT. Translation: CSARGPPDTQYF.

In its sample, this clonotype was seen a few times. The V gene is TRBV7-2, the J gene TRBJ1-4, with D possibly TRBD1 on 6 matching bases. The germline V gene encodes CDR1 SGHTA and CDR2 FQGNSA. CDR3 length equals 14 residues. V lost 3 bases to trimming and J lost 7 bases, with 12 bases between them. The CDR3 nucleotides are TGTGCCAGCAGCTTCGGACAGTGGAGTGAAAAACTGTTTTTT. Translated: CASSFGQWSEKLFF.

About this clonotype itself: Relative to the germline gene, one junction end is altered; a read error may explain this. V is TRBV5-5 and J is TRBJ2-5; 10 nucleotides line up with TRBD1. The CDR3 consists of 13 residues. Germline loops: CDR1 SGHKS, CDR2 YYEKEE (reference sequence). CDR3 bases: TGTGCCAGCAGCTTAACAGGGACAGGGGATAATTTCTTC. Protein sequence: CASSLTGTGDNFF.